The rows below give T cell receptor beta chains drawn from one sample of a study of shared clonotypes between healthy human individuals. TCRdb's copy holds only in-frame clones and misses some; the assay was immunoSEQ multiplex PCR. This sample carries roughly 500,000 clones, more than 75% of them seen once, and the ten largest clones take over 10%. Sequencing input: PBMCs. These receptors originate from a woman aged 40 to 49 in good health. Some clones in this sample may be carry-over from other donors' samples. Both conserved end residues are part of each CDR3. A D gene is named only where the DNA matches it firmly. For some rows the clone size is stated as once, few or many, or as a class when expanded; others skip it.

d_call,v_call,j_call,clone_size,cdr3_aa,cdr3_nt
TRBD2,TRBV7-7,TRBJ2-5,.,CASSSGTSQETQYF,TGTGCCAGCAGCTCCGGGACTAGCCAAGAGACCCAGTACTTC
TRBD1,TRBV5-4,TRBJ1-2,.,CASSQQGLGGYTF,TGTGCCAGCAGCCAACAGGGGCTGGGTGGCTACACCTTC
TRBD1,TRBV27,TRBJ2-6,once,CASRAQGSGANVLTF,TGTGCCAGCAGGGCACAGGGGTCTGGGGCCAACGTCCTGACTTTC
.,TRBV28,TRBJ2-7,.,CASSSVGGPHEQYF,TGTGCCAGCAGTTCGGTTGGGGGCCCCCACGAGCAGTACTTC
TRBD1,TRBV7-9,TRBJ2-7,few,CASSLTGEVEQYF,TGTGCCAGCAGCCTCACAGGGGAAGTCGAGCAGTACTTC
.,TRBV20-1,TRBJ2-4,.,CSAKQGNIQYF,TGCAGTGCTAAACAGGGAAACATTCAGTACTTC
.,TRBV4-1,TRBJ1-3,.,CASSPLRGTGNTIYF,TGCGCCAGCAGCCCTTTGAGAGGGACTGGAAACACCATATATTTT
.,TRBV29-1,TRBJ2-7,.,CSVVGAYEQYF,TGCAGCGTTGTGGGGGCCTACGAGCAGTACTTC
TRBD1,TRBV30,TRBJ1-4,few,CAWSSPGQGGEKLFF,TGTGCCTGGAGTTCACCGGGACAGGGGGGTGAAAAACTGTTTTTT
TRBD2,TRBV11-2,TRBJ2-3,.,CASSLLAGGRGTQYF,TGTGCCAGCAGCTTACTAGCGGGAGGACGGGGTACGCAGTATTTT
.,TRBV19,TRBJ1-1,.,CASSYRENTEAFF,TGTGCCAGTAGTTACAGGGAAAACACTGAAGCTTTCTTT
.,TRBV28,TRBJ2-7,.,CASSLSGREPYEQYF,TGTGCCAGCAGTTTATCTGGCAGGGAGCCGTACGAGCAGTACTTC
.,TRBV6-5,TRBJ2-3,.,CASSYGVPGVTDTQYF,TGTGCCAGCAGTTACGGCGTTCCAGGGGTTACAGATACGCAGTATTTT
.,TRBV7-9,TRBJ1-2,.,CASSPPTYGYTF,TGTGCCAGCAGCCCACCCACCTATGGCTACACCTTC